The clone carrying this TCR beta chain was found once. The antigen remains undetermined. This sample is drawn from a study of graft-versus-host responses after intestinal transplantation. Across the whole study: Isolated intestinal, liver-intestinal, or multivisceral transplants had been given to the recipients. Whole-study findings and limits: Recipient marrow held GvH clones, some first seen in ileum or blood. Peak GvH clone levels in circulation were associated with early post-transplant HvG declines.

V was pared by 5 bases and J by 5 bases, with 16 bases between. The CDR3 has 15 amino acids. Germline-derived CDR1 and CDR2 are LNHDA and SQIVND (reference sequence). The data were produced by immunoSEQ multiplex PCR, yet TCRdb's version contains in-frame clones alone and is incomplete. The sample has some 55,000 clones, about 90% seen once; the top ten hold around 5.1%. This sequence joins TRBV19 and TRBJ1-5, with TRBD1 as a possible D gene (6 bases). This TCR came from a human patient who received an intestinal transplant, so some T cells may come from the graft donor. The material was PBMCs, obtained nearly 670 days after intestinal transplant. The CDR3 nucleotides are TGTGCCAGTAGTTCAGTGGCAGGGGAGTATCAGCCCCAGCATTTT. It specifies CASSSVAGEYQPQHF.